The 9 T cell receptor beta chains below come from one sample, sequenced in a study of control samples from healthy donors and cancer patients. Repertoires were generated with immunoSEQ multiplex PCR, while TCRdb's copy carries only in-frame clones and drops some. The data show about 180,000 clones, about 92% seen once. Sequenced sample: blood. The receptors derive from a man aged 25 to 40 in good health.

The chain recombines TRBV27 with TRBJ1-6, with 9 bases matching TRBD1. Germline-derived CDR1 and CDR2 are MNHEY and SMNVEV (reference sequence). V dropped 5 bases and J dropped 7; count of bases not matched to a gene: 6. CDR3 length equals 15 residues. CDR3 sequence reads: CASSLTGGSNSPLHF. CDR3 DNA: TGTGCCAGCAGTCTAACAGGGGGCAGCAATTCACCCCTCCACTTT.

This chain uses TRBV5-6 with TRBJ1-2; a weak D match, TRBD1 (6 bases). CDR3 length: 15 amino acids. Germline CDR1 and CDR2: SGHDT and YYEEEE. Trimming removed 3 bases from V and 6 bases from J, with 18 bases in between. CDR3 nucleotides: TGTGCCAGCAGCTGGATGGACAGCCGATCCCATGGCTACACCTTC. Translating gives CASSWMDSRSHGYTF. The full variable domain, its missing parts supplied by reference TRBV5-6 and TRBJ1-2, is DAGVTQSPTHLIKTRGQQVTLRCSPKSGHDTVSWYQQALGQGPQFIFQYYEEEERQRGNFPDRFSGHQFPNYSSELNVNALLLGDSALYLCASSWMDSRSHGYTFGSGTRLTVV.

V is TRBV29-1 and J is TRBJ2-3; a possible D gene is TRBD2 (7 bases). V was clipped by 4 bases and J by 0 bases, with 17 bases between them. Germline V gene sequence: CDR1 SQVTM, CDR2 ANQGSEA. The CDR3 is 16 amino acids. CDR3 DNA: TGCAGCGTTGTGGGGCGGGGGACATCTAGCACAGATACGCAGTATTTT. This gives the protein CSVVGRGTSSTDTQYF.

As for this clone: The junction departs from germline at one end; a sequencing error may be responsible. V usage is TRBV28 and J usage is TRBJ1-5, with 9 bases identical to TRBD1. Germline values: CDR1 MDHEN, CDR2 SYDVKM. This CDR3 has 14 residues. CDR3: CASSLTGGKQPQHF. In DNA form, the CDR3 reads TGTGCCAGCAGCCTCACAGGGGGCAAACAGCCCCAGCATTTT. Using reference TRBV28 and TRBJ1-5 for the parts outside the CDR3, the full variable domain is DVKVTQSSRYLVKRTGEKVFLECVQDMDHENMFWYRQDPGLGLRLIYFSYDVKMKEKGDIPEGYSVSREKKERFSLILESASTNQTSMYLCASSLTGGKQPQHFGDGTRLSIL.

This clone has just a few counts. The chain combines TRBV7-2 with TRBJ2-7; TRBD2 might be the D (7 bases). Germline CDR1 reads SGHTA; CDR2 reads FQGNSA. The CDR3 runs to 13 residues. The V end lost 5 bases, the J end lost 7 bases, and 15 bases lay between the germline ends. CDR3 protein: CASSIGGGVEQYF. The DNA of the CDR3 is TGTGCCAGCAGCATAGGGGGGGGCGTTGAGCAGTACTTC.

The rearrangement links TRBV6-7 to TRBJ2-7; D gene unclear. TRBV6-7 is designated an ORF whose function remains uncertain. The CDR3 sequence is 17 residues long. Deletions cut 2 bases from V and 0 bases from J, with 17 bases between. CDR3 coding DNA: TGTGCCAGCAGTTACGGACGAGGCAGGTCCACCTCCTACGAGCAGTACTTC. Translated: CASSYGRGRSTSYEQYF.

V is TRBV4-2 and J is TRBJ2-5; 11 bases align to TRBD2. Trimming took 1 base from V and 0 from J; bases not matched to a gene: 1. This CDR3 has 16 amino acids. Germline values: CDR1 LGHNA, CDR2 YNFKEQ. The CDR3 spells CASSQASGRYQETQYF. DNA of the CDR3: TGTGCCAGCAGCCAAGCTAGCGGGAGGTACCAAGAGACCCAGTACTTC.

The V and J genes are TRBV7-9 and TRBJ1-1; 7 bases agree with TRBD1. V lost 0 bases and J lost 3; bases outside the gene matches: 1. From germline, CDR1 is SEHNR and CDR2 FQNEAQ (reference sequence). The CDR3 runs 14 residues. CDR3 DNA sequence: TGTGCCAGCAGCTTAGCGCAGGGGGACACTGAAGCTTTCTTT. It specifies CASSLAQGDTEAFF.

This sequence joins TRBV10-2 and TRBJ2-7; D call uncertain. V lost 2 bases, J lost 0 bases, and 5 bases lay in between. CDR1 is WSHSY and CDR2 is SAAADI in the germline V gene. The CDR3 runs to 13 residues. The CDR3 region is CASSEGISYEQYF. In nucleotides, the CDR3 is TGCGCCAGCAGTGAGGGTATCTCCTACGAGCAGTACTTC.